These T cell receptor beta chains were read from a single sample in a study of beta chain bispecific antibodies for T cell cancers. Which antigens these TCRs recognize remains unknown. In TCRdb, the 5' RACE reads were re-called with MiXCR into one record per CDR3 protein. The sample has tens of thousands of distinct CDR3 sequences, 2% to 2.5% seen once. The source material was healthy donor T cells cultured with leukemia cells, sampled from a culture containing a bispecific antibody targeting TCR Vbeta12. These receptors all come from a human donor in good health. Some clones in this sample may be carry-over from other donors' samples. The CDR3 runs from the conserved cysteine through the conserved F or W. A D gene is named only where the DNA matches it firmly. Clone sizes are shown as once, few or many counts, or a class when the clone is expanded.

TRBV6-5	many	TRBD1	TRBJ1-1	CASSPGQVNTEAFF	TGTGCCAGCAGTCCCGGACAGGTGAACACTGAAGCTTTCTTT
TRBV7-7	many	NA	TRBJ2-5	CASSPHSEDGSQYF	TGTGCCAGCAGCCCGCATAGCGAGGATGGGTCCCAGTACTTC
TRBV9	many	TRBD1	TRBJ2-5	CASSAFSGGPETQYF	TGTGCCAGCAGCGCATTCTCAGGGGGCCCGGAGACCCAGTACTTC
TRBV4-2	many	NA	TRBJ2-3	CASSQEGRGSTDTQYF	TGTGCCAGCAGCCAAGAGGGACGGGGGAGCACAGATACGCAGTATTTT
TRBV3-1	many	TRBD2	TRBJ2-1	CASSQDFGSGGTYNEQFF	TGTGCCAGCAGCCAAGATTTTGGGAGCGGGGGTACCTACAATGAGCAGTTCTTC
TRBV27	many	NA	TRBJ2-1	CASGVEQFF	TGTGCCAGCGGGGTAGAGCAGTTCTTC
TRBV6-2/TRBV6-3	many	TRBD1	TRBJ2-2	CASTENLGQTTGELFF	TGTGCCAGCACCGAAAACCTGGGACAGACCACCGGGGAGCTGTTTTTT
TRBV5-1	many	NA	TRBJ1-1	CASSLNTEAFF	TGCGCCAGCAGCTTAAACACTGAAGCTTTCTTT
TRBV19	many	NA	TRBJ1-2	CASSAIQEINYGYTF	TGTGCCAGTAGCGCCATACAGGAGATCAACTATGGCTACACCTTC
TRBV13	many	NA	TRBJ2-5	CASSSDRGTQYF	TGTGCCAGCAGCTCCGACCGGGGAACCCAGTACTTC
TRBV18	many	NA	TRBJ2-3	CASSLVGQTDTQYF	TGTGCCAGCTCACTTGTAGGACAGACAGATACGCAGTATTTT